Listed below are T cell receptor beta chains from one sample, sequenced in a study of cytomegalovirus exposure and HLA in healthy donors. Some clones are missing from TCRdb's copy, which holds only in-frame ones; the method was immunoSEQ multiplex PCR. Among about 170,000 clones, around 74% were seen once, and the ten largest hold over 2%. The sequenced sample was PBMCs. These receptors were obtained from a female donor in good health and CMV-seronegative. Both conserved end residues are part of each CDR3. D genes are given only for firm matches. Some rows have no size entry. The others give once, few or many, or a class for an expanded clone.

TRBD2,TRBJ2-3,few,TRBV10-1,CASSVVGGGTDTQYF,TGCGCCAGCAGTGTAGTCGGGGGGGGGACAGATACGCAGTATTTT
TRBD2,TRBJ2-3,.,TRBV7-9,CASSSSGLTDTQYF,TGTGCCAGCAGCTCTAGCGGCCTCACAGATACGCAGTATTTT
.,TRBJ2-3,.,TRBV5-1,CASSLAEPSRGDTQYF,TGCGCCAGCAGCTTGGCCGAACCCTCCCGCGGGGATACGCAGTATTTT
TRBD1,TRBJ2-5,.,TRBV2,CAIGTVQETQYF,TGTGCCATCGGGACAGTCCAAGAGACCCAGTACTTC
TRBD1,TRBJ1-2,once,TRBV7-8,CASSTGDRDYGYTF,TGTGCCAGCAGTACCGGCGACAGGGACTATGGCTACACCTTC
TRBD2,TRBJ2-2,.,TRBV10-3,CAITGTSGGTGELFF,TGTGCCATCACCGGGACTAGCGGGGGGACCGGGGAGCTGTTTTTT
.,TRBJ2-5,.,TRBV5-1,CASSWTQGQETQYF,TGCGCCAGCAGCTGGACCCAGGGCCAAGAGACCCAGTACTTC
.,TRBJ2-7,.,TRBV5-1,CASSLGQGGEQYF,TGCGCCAGCAGCTTGGGCCAGGGGGGCGAGCAGTACTTC
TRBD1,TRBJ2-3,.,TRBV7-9,CASSLWTGGLPTQYF,TGTGCCAGCAGCTTATGGACAGGGGGCTTACCTACGCAGTATTTT
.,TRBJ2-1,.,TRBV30,CAWSVLNEQFF,TGTGCCTGGAGTGTCTTAAATGAGCAGTTCTTC
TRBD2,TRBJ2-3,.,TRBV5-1,CASSFPAGNSDTQYF,TGCGCCAGCAGCTTCCCAGCGGGGAACTCAGATACGCAGTATTTT
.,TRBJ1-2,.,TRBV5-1,CASSPNRDSYGYTF,TGCGCCAGCAGCCCAAACAGGGATAGCTATGGCTACACCTTC
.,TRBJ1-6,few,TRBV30,CAWSVRDSPLHF,TGTGCCTGGAGTGTACGGGATTCACCCCTCCACTTT
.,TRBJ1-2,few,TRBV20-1,CSARWDYGYTF,TGCAGTGCCAGGTGGGACTATGGCTACACCTTC
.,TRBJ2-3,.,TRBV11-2,CASSSLKRNTDTQYF,TGTGCCAGCAGCTCCCTTAAGCGGAACACAGATACGCAGTATTTT
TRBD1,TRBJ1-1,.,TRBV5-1,CASRYGETGTEAFF,TGCGCCAGCAGGTATGGGGAGACAGGGACTGAAGCTTTCTTT
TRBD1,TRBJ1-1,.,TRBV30,CAWSVLGGQNTEAFF,TGTGCCTGGAGTGTATTAGGGGGCCAGAACACTGAAGCTTTCTTT
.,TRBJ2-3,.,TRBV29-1,CSGEAVTGTDTQYF,TGCAGCGGTGAAGCGGTTACGGGCACAGATACGCAGTATTTT
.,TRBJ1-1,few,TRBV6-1,CASSVLGRDTEAFF,TGTGCCAGCAGTGTGTTGGGGAGAGACACTGAAGCTTTCTTT
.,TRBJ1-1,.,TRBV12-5,CASGLGGVGEAFF,TGTGCTAGTGGTTTGGGAGGTGTAGGCGAAGCTTTCTTT
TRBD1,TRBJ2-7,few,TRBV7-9,CASSRSDRVSYEQYF,TGTGCCAGCAGCCGCTCGGACAGGGTCTCCTACGAGCAGTACTTC
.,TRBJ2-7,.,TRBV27,CASSQMDSHEQYF,TGTGCCAGCAGTCAAATGGACAGTCACGAGCAGTACTTC
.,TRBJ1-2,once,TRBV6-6,CASSEGYGGDYGYTF,TGTGCCAGCAGCGAAGGATACGGGGGAGACTATGGCTACACCTTC
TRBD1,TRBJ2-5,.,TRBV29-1,CSVAQGAETQYF,TGCAGCGTGGCCCAGGGGGCAGAGACCCAGTACTTC
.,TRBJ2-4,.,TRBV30,CAWNGGGGSGKNIQYF,TGTGCCTGGAACGGAGGAGGGGGCTCGGGCAAAAACATTCAGTACTTC
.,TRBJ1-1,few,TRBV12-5,CASGLCGVGTCEAFF,TGTGCTAGTGGTCTTTGCGGGGTCGGGACTTGTGAAGCTTTCTTT
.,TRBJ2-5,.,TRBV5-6,CASSLGREETQYF,TGTGCCAGCAGCTTGGGCAGGGAAGAGACCCAGTACTTC
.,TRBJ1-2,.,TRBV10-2,CASSKGFGYGYTF,TGCGCCAGCAGCAAGGGGTTTGGCTATGGCTACACCTTC
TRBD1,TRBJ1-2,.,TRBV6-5,CASSGQGRYYGYTF,TGTGCCAGCAGTGGACAGGGCCGGTACTATGGCTACACCTTC
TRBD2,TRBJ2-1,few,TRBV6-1,CASSVGLAVWEQFF,TGTGCCAGCAGTGTGGGACTAGCGGTTTGGGAGCAGTTCTTC
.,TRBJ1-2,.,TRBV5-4,CASSARDNYGYTF,TGTGCCAGCAGCGCCAGGGATAACTATGGCTACACCTTC
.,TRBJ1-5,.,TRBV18,CASSPKEGGGNQPQHF,TGTGCCAGCTCACCAAAAGAGGGTGGGGGCAATCAGCCCCAGCATTTT
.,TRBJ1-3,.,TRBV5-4,CASSLVQGLSGNTIYF,TGTGCCAGCAGCTTGGTGCAGGGCCTCTCTGGAAACACCATATATTTT
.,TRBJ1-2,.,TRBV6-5,CASSPRAGNFYGYTF,TGTGCCAGCAGTCCCCGTGCAGGGAACTTCTATGGCTACACCTTC
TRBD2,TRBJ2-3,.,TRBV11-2,CASSLAGTSGRYTQYF,TGTGCCAGCAGCTTAGCCGGGACTAGCGGGAGGTATACGCAGTATTTT
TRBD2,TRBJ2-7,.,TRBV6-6,CASRTTSGAYEQYF,TGTGCCAGCAGGACTACTAGCGGGGCCTACGAGCAGTACTTC
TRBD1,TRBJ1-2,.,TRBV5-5,CASSWRDRVDEGYGYTF,TGTGCCAGCAGCTGGCGGGACAGGGTAGACGAGGGCTATGGCTACACCTTC
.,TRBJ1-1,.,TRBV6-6,CASGRNTEAFF,TGTGCCAGCGGGAGGAACACTGAAGCTTTCTTT
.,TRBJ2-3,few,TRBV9,CASMEGRGSADTQYF,TGTGCCAGCATGGAGGGGCGCGGGTCAGCAGATACGCAGTATTTT
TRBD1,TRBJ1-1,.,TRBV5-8,CASSFDRGLTEAFF,TGTGCCAGCAGCTTCGACAGGGGGCTTACTGAAGCTTTCTTT
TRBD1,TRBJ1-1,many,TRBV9,CASSPRQGVDTEAFF,TGTGCCAGCAGCCCAAGACAGGGTGTCGACACTGAAGCTTTCTTT
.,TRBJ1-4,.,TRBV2,CASSEGGATNEKLFF,TGTGCCAGCAGTGAGGGGGGTGCAACTAATGAAAAACTGTTTTTT
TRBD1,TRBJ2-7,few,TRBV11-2,CASSLAEGQGSFEQYF,TGTGCCAGCAGCTTGGCTGAGGGACAGGGGTCCTTCGAGCAGTACTTC
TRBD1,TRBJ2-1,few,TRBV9,CASSRSLTGGEDEQFF,TGTGCCAGCAGCAGGTCGTTGACAGGGGGGGAAGATGAGCAGTTCTTC
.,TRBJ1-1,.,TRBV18,CASSPPARTEAFF,TGTGCCAGCTCACCACCGGCAAGAACAGAAGCTTTCTTT
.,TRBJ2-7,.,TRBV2,CASSRQGEQYF,TGTGCCAGCAGTCGGCAGGGCGAGCAGTACTTC
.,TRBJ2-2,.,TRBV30,CAWSVLHGELFF,TGTGCCTGGAGTGTACTTCACGGGGAGCTGTTTTTT
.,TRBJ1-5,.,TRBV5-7,CASSHRNRQESSNQPQHF,TGTGCCAGCAGCCACAGGAATAGACAGGAGTCGAGCAATCAGCCCCAGCATTTT
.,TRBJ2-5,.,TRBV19,CASSIGRDRETQYF,TGTGCCAGTAGTATAGGGAGGGATCGGGAGACCCAGTACTTC
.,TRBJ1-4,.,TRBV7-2,CASSLNALRGKLFF,TGTGCCAGCAGCTTAAACGCCCTTCGAGGAAAACTGTTTTTT
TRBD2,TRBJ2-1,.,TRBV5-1,CASRDGTTWGYSEQFF,TGCGCCAGCAGAGATGGGACTACCTGGGGATATAGTGAGCAGTTCTTC
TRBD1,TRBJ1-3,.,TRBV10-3,CAISESLPGRTGKGNTIYF,TGTGCCATCAGTGAGTCTCTACCGGGCCGGACAGGGAAAGGAAACACCATATATTTT
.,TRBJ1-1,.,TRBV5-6,CASSLGGNTEAFF,TGTGCCAGCAGCTTGGGAGGGAACACTGAAGCTTTCTTT
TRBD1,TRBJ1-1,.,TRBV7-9,CASSFRIDRATEAFF,TGTGCCAGCAGCTTCCGGATAGACAGGGCCACTGAAGCTTTCTTT
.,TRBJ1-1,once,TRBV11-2,CASSSRLNQNTEAFF,TGTGCCAGCAGCTCCAGACTAAACCAGAACACTGAAGCTTTCTTT
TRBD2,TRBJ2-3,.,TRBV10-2,CASSSKTSLTDTQYF,TGCGCCAGCAGTTCTAAGACTAGCCTCACAGATACGCAGTATTTT
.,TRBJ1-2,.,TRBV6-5,CASSYSGTPNYGYTF,TGTGCCAGCAGTTACTCCGGGACACCAAACTATGGCTACACCTTC